This TCR beta chain was sequenced in a study of OX40 agonist ivuxolimab in advanced cancers. Sequencing used immunoSEQ multiplex PCR; TCRdb keeps in-frame clones, though not all of them. The table shows about 65,000 clones, with approximately 89% occurring only once. For this clone: Its antigen is unidentified.

The CDR3 is 14 residues long. Looked up from germline, CDR1 is SGHNT and CDR2 is YENEEA. With 5 bases removed from V and 1 base from J, the gap between germline ends came to 11 bases. Study-wide points: CD8+ T cells showed, on average, more clonal expansion than CD4+ cells. Some nonresponders additionally presented with little normalized T-cell clonal expansion. The study observed clonal expansion of CD4+ and CD8+ blood T cells by week 6 at 0.1 to 3.0 mg/kg.

Autoimmune disease history or systemic immunosuppression excluded patients. The receptor's source is an adult with an advanced solid tumor such as melanoma, head and neck, liver or kidney cancer. This rearrangement joins TRBV11-3 to TRBJ1-1; D is perhaps TRBD1 (5 bases). Sample: CD4+ or CD8+ T cells sorted from blood, taken in a trial of the OX40 agonist ivuxolimab. CDR3 DNA: TGTGCCAGCAGCCCAGGACAAACGAACACTGAAGCTTTCTTT. Translated, it gives CASSPGQTNTEAFF.